This TCR beta chain was identified in a study of shared clonotypes between healthy human individuals (dated by TCRdb to the early 2020s). For context, the study as a whole: The cohort included a few men and two women between 18 and 49 years of age. To increase sequencing depth and limit assay-specific biases, TCR repertoire library preparation and sequencing were carried out by different laboratories using diverse techniques. To estimate repertoire size and how much clonotypes are shared between individuals, the study performed deep sequencing of blood TCR repertoires from a few healthy adults. For each donor, three plates each were used for CD4 naive and CD4 memory, two plates were used for CD8 naive, and one plate was used for CD8 memory. Each donor's leukapheresis produced roughly between roughly 0.85 and 9.5 billion PBMCs. General conclusions and limits of the study: Based on pairwise subsampling, the degree of clonotype sharing among donors was expected to be affected by sequencing depth. Because the study included a small number of donors, the genetic and exposure-history diversity represented was limited. Only blood was sampled, and tissue TCR repertoires likely differ from those in blood. Approximately 5% of naive CD4, approximately 3.7% of naive CD8, approximately 2% of memory CD4, and around 0.42% of memory CD8 clonotypes were shared across a handful of donors. Rarefaction of sorted-subset datasets indicated incomplete sequencing despite the large sequencing depth. Clonotypes shared by all four sorted-subset donors showed higher generation probabilities than non-shared clonotypes. Naive subsets generally had larger estimated clonotype richness than memory subsets.

Of note for this clone: The antigen it binds to is not known. No much larger clone is present one base from it, and per-base qualities are unavailable.

The donors were healthy, HIV-negative adults with no recently reported acute infections or vaccinations. Only Caucasian adults living in Nashville, Tennessee, USA were represented among the donors. CD4+ T cells were enriched by magnetic negative selection, after which naive cells were positively selected on CD45RA and the negative fraction was taken as the memory subset. After blood collection by leukapheresis, PBMCs were isolated using Ficoll-Histopaque density gradient centrifugation and then cryopreserved in the vapor phase of liquid nitrogen. Analytical flow cytometry was used to check the purity and quantity of each magnetically sorted T cell population. Genomic DNA was isolated from each sorted fraction and quantified by UV absorbance on a Nanodrop 2000c. Using the deep immunoSEQ assay, TCR CDR3 regions were amplified from genomic DNA by multiplex PCR. Extracted genomic DNA from each cell subset was distributed evenly across all wells of several immunoSEQ 96-well plates, and each plate was treated as a replicate. Each replicate PCR for sorted subsets received about 220 ng genomic DNA, equal to tens of thousands of T cell genomes. The purified libraries were quantified using a Qubit 3.0 fluorometer, sized with a Bioanalyzer 2100, and then quantified again using the KAPA Library Quantification kit. A separate single-read 150-cycle Illumina NextSeq 550 flow cell was used to sequence each immunoSEQ 96-well plate. From the authors' description of their analysis: The immunoSEQ output contained only junctional sequences without quality scores, so filtering could not match that applied to full-length reads. Sequences were annotated with PyIR, a Python wrapper for IgBLAST v1.9, using IMGT germline references to assign V/J genes and CDR3. Reads were filtered out if the reads had weak V/J assignments (E-value above 1e-6), no CDR3, stop codons, out-of-frame junctions, or ambiguous translated residues. A V3J clonotype was defined by an identical inferred V gene, J gene, and CDR3 amino acid sequence. Percentage overlap between repertoires was calculated by dividing the number of shared unique clonotypes by the size of the smaller repertoire. Three approaches were used to assess repertoire richness: RTK rarefaction, the Chao1 estimator, and Recon v2.1 estimates of unobserved clonotypes. Generation probabilities for all TCRbeta clonotypes obtained by the gDNA method from a handful of donors were computed using OLGA. TCRdb holds this immuneACCESS table with in-frame rearrangements only. Some clones are missing; in checked studies, unresolved V genes explain under half, and the rest has no known cause. V, J and clone size reflect that table, while D and trimming were determined from the DNA. The sample table shows roughly 2.5 million clones, and around 94% are seen once. The biggest ten clones account for under 0.15% of the sample.

This clonotype was obtained from a man aged 18-30 years in good health. Sequencing was carried out using naive CD4+ T cells sorted from blood. The sample's cell subset or site label, decoded: CD45RA+ positively selected.

The DNA reads TGCACCAGCAGCCCGGCCGGGACAGGGGGCTACGAGCAGTACTTC. Its protein product is CTSSPAGTGGYEQYF. The V gene is TRBV1 and the J gene is TRBJ2-7; TRBD1 is the table's D call, not checked against the DNA. TRBV1 is annotated as a pseudogene. Inclusive of the bounding cysteine and phenylalanine, the CDR3 is 15 residues long. Solely the CDR3 DNA is kept, with 45 bases framed from the first base.